The 15 T cell receptor beta chains below were found in one sample sequenced in a study of T cells after posttransplantation cyclophosphamide. Data came from immunoSEQ multiplex PCR; TCRdb stores just in-frame clones and leaves some out. The data hold 25,000 to 30,000 clones, with roughly 89% observed a single time. Sequencing was performed on PBMCs. Receptors originate from a man aged 50 to 60.

This sequence joins TRBV7-8 and TRBJ2-7; 7 bases map to TRBD2. Looked up from germline, CDR1 is SGHVS and CDR2 is FQNEAQ. This CDR3 has 15 amino acids. V was clipped by 5 bases and J by 6 bases; unmatched bases: 13. The CDR3 bases are TGTGCCAGCAGCCAGAGTTGGAGCGCGGGGGTCGAGCAGTACTTC. Protein product: CASSQSWSAGVEQYF.

The CDR3 region has the DNA TGTGCCAGCAGCTTAGGGGCAGGGGGCGGAAACACCATATATTTT. Protein: CASSLGAGGGNTIYF. V usage is TRBV7-2 and J usage is TRBJ1-3, with TRBD1 identical over 8 bases. Germline V lookup: CDR1 SGHTA, CDR2 FQGNSA. V lost 1 base and J lost 4; bases outside the gene matches: 3. The CDR3 is 15 amino acids.

In regard to this clone: Additional DNA sequences in this sample encode the identical CDR3. The chain has TRBV5-6 and TRBJ2-1, with 10 bases identical to TRBD1. The CDR3 has 13 residues. V lost 2 bases, J lost 8 bases, and 1 base stayed unmatched. CDR1 and CDR2 (germline): SGHDT, YYEEEE. CDR3 residues: CASSLGTGDEQFF. CDR3 coding DNA: TGTGCCAGCAGCTTAGGGACAGGGGATGAGCAGTTCTTC.

A few counts support this clone. V usage is TRBV6-6 and J usage is TRBJ1-1; 7 bases match TRBD1. V lost 3 bases to trimming and J lost 5 bases; unmatched junction nucleotides: 3. Germline V gene lookup returns CDR1 MNHNY and CDR2 SVGAGI (reference sequence). The CDR3 runs to 13 residues. The CDR3 coding sequence is TGTGCCAGCAGTTATAGCAGGGGGACTGAAGCTTTCTTT. Encoded protein: CASSYSRGTEAFF.

V and J are TRBV9 and TRBJ2-7, with 11 bases fitting TRBD2. V shed 4 bases and J 2 bases; nucleotides not matched to a gene: 5. This CDR3 is 15 amino acids long. Germline CDR1 is SGDLS and CDR2 is YYNGEE. As DNA, the CDR3 is TGTGCCAGCAGCACCGGGACTAGCGGTACCTACGAGCAGTACTTC. It codes for CASSTGTSGTYEQYF.

The chain combines TRBV5-8 with TRBJ2-7; D possibly corresponds to TRBD1 (6 bases). This CDR3 comprises 13 residues. With 4 bases removed from V and 0 bases from J, the gap between germline ends came to 8 bases. Per the germline V gene, CDR1 is SGHTS and CDR2 is YDEGEE. The CDR3 DNA sequence: TGTGCCAGCAGCCCCAGGGGCTCCTACGAGCAGTACTTC. Protein: CASSPRGSYEQYF.

The CDR3: CASITGLTYEQYF. The CDR3 DNA follows: TGTGCCAGCATTACAGGGCTTACCTACGAGCAGTACTTC. The chain employs TRBV2 and TRBJ2-7; TRBD1 might be the D (6 bases). Looked up from germline, CDR1 is SNHLY and CDR2 is FYNNEI. Between the trimmed V and J ends, which lost 7 bases and 2 bases, there was a span of 12 bases. The CDR3 extends over 13 amino acids.

Here the CDR3 reads CASGLVRDSNEQFF. The DNA of the CDR3 is TGTGCTAGTGGTTTGGTACGGGACAGCAATGAGCAGTTCTTC. The chain has TRBV12-5 and TRBJ2-1; 7 positions match TRBD1. V lost 0 bases, J lost 6 bases, and 2 bases stayed unmatched. In germline, CDR1 is LGHNT, CDR2 FRNRAP. The CDR3 sequence is 14 residues long.

The rearrangement links TRBV4-3 to TRBJ2-1, with 12 bases matching TRBD2. There are 17 residues in the CDR3. Germline V gene sequence: CDR1 LGHNA, CDR2 YSLEER. The J segment lost 7 bases and the V segment lost 0 bases, leaving 7 bases of the junction unmatched. The CDR3 bases are TGCGCCAGCAGCCAAGATCGAGGGCTAGCGGGGGGGAATGAGCAGTTCTTC. It codes for CASSQDRGLAGGNEQFF.

The gene calls are TRBV5-6 and TRBJ1-5, with a weak D call TRBD1 (6 bases). CDR3 length equals 15 residues. Deletions cut 0 bases from V and 6 bases from J, with 13 bases between. Per germline, CDR1 SGHDT and CDR2 YYEEEE. The CDR3 spells CASSLGGGARQPQHF. For the CDR3, the DNA is TGTGCCAGCAGCTTGGGCGGGGGCGCACGTCAGCCCCAGCATTTT. The full variable domain, completed using reference TRBV5-6 and TRBJ1-5, is DAGVTQSPTHLIKTRGQQVTLRCSPKSGHDTVSWYQQALGQGPQFIFQYYEEEERQRGNFPDRFSGHQFPNYSSELNVNALLLGDSALYLCASSLGGGARQPQHFGDGTRLSIL.

The chain recombines TRBV28 with TRBJ2-7, with D unresolved. V was clipped by 4 bases and J by 3 bases, with 10 bases between them. The CDR3 is made up of 13 amino acids. Germline V gives CDR1 MDHEN, CDR2 SYDVKM. The DNA for the CDR3 is TGTGCCAGCAGTTCCCCAGCGAGCTACGAGCAGTACTTC. Its protein product is CASSSPASYEQYF.

The sample holds one count of this clone. The chain couples TRBV5-4 to TRBJ1-2; D gene uncertain. Germline V gene lookup returns CDR1 SGHNT and CDR2 YYREEE (reference sequence). This CDR3 spans 11 amino acids. Trimming shortened V by 2 bases and J by 5 bases, and 4 bases separated the two germline ends. The CDR3 DNA follows: TGTGCCAGCAGCTTTCAATATGGCTACACCTTC. Its protein is CASSFQYGYTF. Based on the CDR3 plus reference TRBV5-4 and TRBJ1-2, the full variable domain is ETGVTQSPTHLIKTRGQQVTLRCSSQSGHNTVSWYQQALGQGPQFIFQYYREEENGRGNFPPRFSGLQFPNYSSELNVNALELDDSALYLCASSFQYGYTFGSGTRLTVV.

The chain couples TRBV9 to TRBJ1-6; a weak D match, TRBD1 (6 bases). This CDR3 is built from 13 residues. V was trimmed by 7 bases and J by 10 bases, leaving 15 bases between them. Looked up from germline, CDR1 is SGDLS and CDR2 is YYNGEE. Here the CDR3 reads CASGPDSSSPLHF. The CDR3 DNA sequence: TGTGCCAGCGGCCCGGACAGTTCCTCACCCCTCCACTTT.

The rearrangement joins TRBV4-2 to TRBJ1-6; tentative D call: TRBD1 (6 bases). Germline-derived CDR1 and CDR2 are LGHNA and YNFKEQ. V lost 5 bases and J 9 bases, leaving 17 bases between the germline ends. CDR3 length: 15 amino acids. CDR3 in amino acids: CASSAQGEGGSPLHF. The DNA for the CDR3 is TGTGCCAGCAGCGCACAGGGCGAAGGAGGTTCACCCCTCCACTTT.

V usage is TRBV9 and J usage is TRBJ1-1; a possible D gene is TRBD1 (5 bases). The CDR3 covers 15 residues. V lost 1 base and J lost 3, with 13 bases in between. CDR1 SGDLS and CDR2 YYNGEE come from the germline V gene. The CDR3 DNA is TGTGCCAGCAGCGTACTACAAGGGGCGCACACTGAAGCTTTCTTT. Translating gives CASSVLQGAHTEAFF.